This T cell receptor beta chain comes out of a study of PD-1 blockade in mismatch repair-deficient tumors. To note about this clone: Its antigen is still unknown.

Noted time point: roughly 10-day in vitro stimulation with candidate neoantigen peptide 2. Mismatch repair deficiency was confirmed in all patients, by PCR or immunohistochemistry. Each of several ELISpot-reactive candidate peptides was used for approximately nine-day stimulation. This table comes from immunoSEQ multiplex PCR, and its TCRdb copy is limited to in-frame clones, with some not included. The sample has 8,500 to 10,000 clones, around 86% seen once. Germline V gene data show CDR1 as SGHTA and CDR2 as FQGTGA. Deletions cut 3 bases from V and 6 bases from J, with 12 bases between. The length of the CDR3 is 13 residues.

This sequence originates from an adult with mismatch repair-deficient cancer. The specimen comprised cells cultured in vitro, sampled from a patient treated with pembrolizumab. The chain couples TRBV7-3 to TRBJ2-7, with D possibly matching TRBD2 (5 bases). The CDR3: CASSFGNDGEQYF. In nucleotides, the CDR3 is TGTGCCAGCAGCTTCGGGAACGACGGCGAGCAGTACTTC.